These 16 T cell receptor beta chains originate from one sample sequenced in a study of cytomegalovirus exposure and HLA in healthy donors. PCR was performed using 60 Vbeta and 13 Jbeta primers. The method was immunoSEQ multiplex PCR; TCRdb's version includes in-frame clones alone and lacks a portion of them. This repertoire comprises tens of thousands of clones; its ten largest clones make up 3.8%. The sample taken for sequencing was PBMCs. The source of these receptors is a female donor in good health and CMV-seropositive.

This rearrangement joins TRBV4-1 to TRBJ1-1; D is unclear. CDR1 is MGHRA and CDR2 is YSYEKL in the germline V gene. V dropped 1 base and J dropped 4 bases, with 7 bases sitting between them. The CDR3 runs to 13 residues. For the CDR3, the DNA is TGCGCCAGCAGCCAAGTTCTACTCACTGAAGCTTTCTTT. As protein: CASSQVLLTEAFF.

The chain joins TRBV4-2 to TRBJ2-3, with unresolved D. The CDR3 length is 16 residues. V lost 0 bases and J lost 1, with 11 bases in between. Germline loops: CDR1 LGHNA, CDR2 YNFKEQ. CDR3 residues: CASSQDPDTRTDTQYF. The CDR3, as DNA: TGTGCCAGCAGCCAAGATCCCGACACCCGCACAGATACGCAGTATTTT.

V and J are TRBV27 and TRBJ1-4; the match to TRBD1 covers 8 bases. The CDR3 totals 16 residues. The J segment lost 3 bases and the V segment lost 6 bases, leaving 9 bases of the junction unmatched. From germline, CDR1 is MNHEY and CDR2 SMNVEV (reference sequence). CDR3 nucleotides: TGTGCCAGCAGCCCTCGACAGGGGCGGTCTAATGAAAAACTGTTTTTT. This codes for CASSPRQGRSNEKLFF.

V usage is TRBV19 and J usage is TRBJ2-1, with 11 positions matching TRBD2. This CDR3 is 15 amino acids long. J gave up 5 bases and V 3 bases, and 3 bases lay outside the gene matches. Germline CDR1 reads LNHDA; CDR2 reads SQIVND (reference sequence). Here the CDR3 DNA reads TGTGCCAGTAGTATCACTAGCGGGAGTGACAATGAGCAGTTCTTC. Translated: CASSITSGSDNEQFF.

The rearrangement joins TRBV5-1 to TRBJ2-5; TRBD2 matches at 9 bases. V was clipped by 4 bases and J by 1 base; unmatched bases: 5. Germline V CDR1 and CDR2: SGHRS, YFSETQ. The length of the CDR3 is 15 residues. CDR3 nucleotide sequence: TGCGCCAGCAGCCGGGCGCGGGGGGGCCAAGAGACCCAGTACTTC. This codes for CASSRARGGQETQYF.

The CDR3 loop is CASSSLGSGGTTDTQYF. The CDR3 coding sequence is TGTGCCAGCAGCTCCTTAGGATCCGGAGGGACCACAGATACGCAGTATTTT. V and J are TRBV7-9 and TRBJ2-3; a weak D match, TRBD2 (6 bases). The CDR3 has 17 amino acids. Germline assignment: CDR1 SEHNR and CDR2 FQNEAQ (reference sequence). The ends were cut back, 4 bases at V and 2 bases at J, with 19 bases in the middle.

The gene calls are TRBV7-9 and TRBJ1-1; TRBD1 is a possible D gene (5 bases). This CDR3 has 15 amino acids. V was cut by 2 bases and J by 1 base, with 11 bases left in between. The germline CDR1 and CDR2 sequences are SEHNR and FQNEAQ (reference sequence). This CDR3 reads CASSLWGGSNTEAFF. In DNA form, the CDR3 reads TGTGCCAGCAGCTTATGGGGGGGATCGAACACTGAAGCTTTCTTT.

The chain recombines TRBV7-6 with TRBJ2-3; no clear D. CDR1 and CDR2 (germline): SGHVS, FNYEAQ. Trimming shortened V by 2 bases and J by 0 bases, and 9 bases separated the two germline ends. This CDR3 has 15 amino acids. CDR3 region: CASSLTGLSTDTQYF. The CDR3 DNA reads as TGTGCCAGCAGCTTAACGGGTCTTAGCACAGATACGCAGTATTTT.

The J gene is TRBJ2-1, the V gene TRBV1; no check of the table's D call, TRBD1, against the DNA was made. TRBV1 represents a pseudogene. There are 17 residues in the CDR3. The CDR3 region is CTSSQALRDRGDNEQFF. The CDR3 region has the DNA TGCACCAGCAGCCAAGCCCTGAGGGACAGGGGGGACAATGAGCAGTTCTTC.

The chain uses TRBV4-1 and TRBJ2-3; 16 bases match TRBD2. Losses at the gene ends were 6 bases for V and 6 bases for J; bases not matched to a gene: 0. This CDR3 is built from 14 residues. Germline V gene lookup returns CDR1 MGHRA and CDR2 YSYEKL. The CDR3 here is CASRGLAGGDTQYF. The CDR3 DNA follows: TGCGCCAGCAGGGGACTAGCGGGGGGGGATACGCAGTATTTT.

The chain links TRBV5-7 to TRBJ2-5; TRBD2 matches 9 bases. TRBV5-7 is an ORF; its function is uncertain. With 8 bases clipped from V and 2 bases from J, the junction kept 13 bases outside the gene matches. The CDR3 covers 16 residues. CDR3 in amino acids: CARSPPSGGHQETQYF. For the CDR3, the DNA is TGTGCCAGGAGCCCTCCCAGCGGGGGGCATCAAGAGACCCAGTACTTC.

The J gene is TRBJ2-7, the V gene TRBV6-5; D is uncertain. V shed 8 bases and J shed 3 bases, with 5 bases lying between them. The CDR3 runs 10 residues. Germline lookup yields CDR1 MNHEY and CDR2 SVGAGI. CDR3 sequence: CASGVYEQYF. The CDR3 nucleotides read TGTGCCAGCGGAGTCTACGAGCAGTACTTC.

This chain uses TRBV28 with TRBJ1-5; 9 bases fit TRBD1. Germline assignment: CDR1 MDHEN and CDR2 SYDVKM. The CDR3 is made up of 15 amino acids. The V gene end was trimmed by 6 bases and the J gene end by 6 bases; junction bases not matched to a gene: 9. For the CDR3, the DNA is TGTGCCAGCAGCTATTGGGACAGGGAAGGTCAGCCCCAGCATTTT. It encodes CASSYWDREGQPQHF.

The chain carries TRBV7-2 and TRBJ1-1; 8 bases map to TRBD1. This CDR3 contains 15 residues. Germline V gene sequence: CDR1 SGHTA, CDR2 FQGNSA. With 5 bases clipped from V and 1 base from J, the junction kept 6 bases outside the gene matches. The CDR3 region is CASSANRGGNTEAFF. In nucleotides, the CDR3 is TGTGCCAGCAGCGCAAACAGGGGGGGGAACACTGAAGCTTTCTTT.

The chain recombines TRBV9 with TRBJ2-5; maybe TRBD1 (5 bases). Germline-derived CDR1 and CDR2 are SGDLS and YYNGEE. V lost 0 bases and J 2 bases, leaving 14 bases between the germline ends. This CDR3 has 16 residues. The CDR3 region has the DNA TGTGCCAGCAGCGTAGGAGGCCGGGCAGGGCAAGAGACCCAGTACTTC. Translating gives CASSVGGRAGQETQYF.

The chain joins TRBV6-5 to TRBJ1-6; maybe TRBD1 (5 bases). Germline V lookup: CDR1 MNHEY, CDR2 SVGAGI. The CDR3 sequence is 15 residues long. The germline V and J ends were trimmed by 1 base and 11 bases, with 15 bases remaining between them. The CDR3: CASSYWSRVTTPLHF. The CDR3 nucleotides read TGTGCCAGCAGTTACTGGTCCAGGGTTACTACACCCCTCCACTTT.